The rows below give T cell receptor beta chains drawn from one sample of a study of PD-L1 blockade in urothelial cancer. The data were produced by immunoSEQ multiplex PCR, yet TCRdb's version contains in-frame clones alone and is incomplete. The sample holds roughly 45,000 clones, 83% seen once. The sequenced sample was PBMCs, obtained around atezolizumab (anti-PD-L1) treatment. These receptors originate from a man between 60 and 75 years old with urothelial cancer. Each CDR3 is given with its conserved first and last residue. A D gene is named only where the DNA matches it firmly. The size field is filled for only some rows; it gives once, few, many or a size class.

TRBD1	TRBV11-2	-	TRBJ2-6	TGTGCCAGCAGCTCTCCGGGGGGACAGGGAAGCTCTGGGGCCAACGTCCTGACTTTC	CASSSPGGQGSSGANVLTF
TRBD1	TRBV29-1	-	TRBJ2-7	TGCAGCGTGGCCGGGACAGGGAGCTCCTACGAGCAGTACTTC	CSVAGTGSSYEQYF
-	TRBV4-1	-	TRBJ1-5	TGCGCCAGCAGCCAATCCCTCGGGGATCAGCCCCAGCATTTT	CASSQSLGDQPQHF
TRBD1	TRBV25-1	few	TRBJ1-1	TGTGCCAGCAGTAGAGGGGACAGTGAAGCTTTCTTT	CASSRGDSEAFF
-	TRBV28	-	TRBJ1-1	TGTGCCAGCAGTCCCGGGTCTTATAAAGGAGCTTTCTTT	CASSPGSYKGAFF
-	TRBV7-2	-	TRBJ2-7	TGTGCCAGCAGCCTCCTCGGGACTGGGACCTACGAGCAGTACTTC	CASSLLGTGTYEQYF
TRBD1	TRBV7-2	-	TRBJ2-3	TGTGCCAGCAGCTTGGACAGGGTGAAGTCCGATACGCAGTATTTT	CASSLDRVKSDTQYF
-	TRBV19	-	TRBJ2-1	TGTGCCAGTAGTGCGAAAGAGGCAAGCTCCTACAATGAGCAGTTCTTC	CASSAKEASSYNEQFF
TRBD2	TRBV7-2	-	TRBJ2-1	TGTGCCAGCAGCCCTCGCGGGGGGGCAGAAAATGAGCAGTTCTTC	CASSPRGGAENEQFF
-	TRBV19	-	TRBJ1-1	TGTGCCAGTAGTACATTATACGCGGGCACTGAAGCTTTCTTT	CASSTLYAGTEAFF
-	TRBV28	once	TRBJ2-7	TGTGCCAGCAGTTTCAGCCCCCCCGCCGGACAGACCTACGAGCAGTACTTC	CASSFSPPAGQTYEQYF
TRBD1	TRBV11-1	-	TRBJ2-7	TGTGCCAGCAGCTTATTGGGACAGTCCTACGAGCAGTACTTC	CASSLLGQSYEQYF
-	TRBV18	-	TRBJ1-4	TGTGCCAGCTCACCACAGGGGACTGCTAATGAAAAACTGTTTTTT	CASSPQGTANEKLFF
TRBD2	TRBV7-8	few	TRBJ2-2	TGTGCCAGCAGCTTAGTCAGGACTAGCGGATACACCGGGGAGCTGTTTTTT	CASSLVRTSGYTGELFF
-	TRBV19	-	TRBJ1-5	TGTGCCAGTAGGGGTTGGGCGAGTGGCAATCAGCCCCAGCATTTT	CASRGWASGNQPQHF
TRBD1	TRBV11-2	-	TRBJ1-1	TGTGCCAGCCTGCGGACAGGAAGGAACACTGAAGCTTTCTTT	CASLRTGRNTEAFF
-	TRBV27	-	TRBJ2-3	TGTGCCAGCAGTGGGGGGACGGCCCGCGAAGGCACAGATACGCAGTATTTT	CASSGGTAREGTDTQYF
-	TRBV4-1	-	TRBJ2-7	TGCGCCAGCAGCCAAGTTGGGGCCCGGGAGCAGTACTTC	CASSQVGAREQYF
-	TRBV7-2	-	TRBJ2-7	TGTGCCAGCAGCTTAGGTTACAGGGTCTACGAGCAGTACTTC	CASSLGYRVYEQYF
TRBD2	TRBV5-4	-	TRBJ2-3	TGTGCCAGCAGCCCCAGGACTAGCGGGGGTCCAAAGAGCACAGATACGCAGTATTTT	CASSPRTSGGPKSTDTQYF
TRBD1	TRBV6-5	-	TRBJ2-5	TGTGCCAGCAGGGTATCACAGGGGGTAGAGACCCAGTACTTC	CASRVSQGVETQYF
-	TRBV28	-	TRBJ1-4	TGTGCCAGCCGTCCCGCCGGGGGTAAATTGGAAAAACTGTTTTTT	CASRPAGGKLEKLFF
TRBD1	TRBV5-6	-	TRBJ1-2	TGTGCCAGCAGCTTAGGGACAGCGTCTACCTATGGCTACACCTTC	CASSLGTASTYGYTF
-	TRBV7-9	-	TRBJ1-2	TGTGCCAGCAGCTCAGGGGTTTACTACACCTTC	CASSSGVYYTF
-	TRBV5-1	-	TRBJ1-1	TGCGCCAGCAGCCTGACAGAAATGAACACTGAAGCTTTCTTT	CASSLTEMNTEAFF
-	TRBV10-1	-	TRBJ2-7	TGCGCCAGCAGTGAGTCAGAACAGAGCTCCTACGAGCAGTACTTC	CASSESEQSSYEQYF
-	TRBV28	-	TRBJ2-2	TGTGCCAGCAGAGAGGGTTCAGGGGCAACCGGGGAGCTGTTTTTT	CASREGSGATGELFF
TRBD1	TRBV11-2	-	TRBJ1-6	TGTGCCAGCAGCTTTTGGGACAGTCGGTCACCCCTCCACTTT	CASSFWDSRSPLHF
-	TRBV7-9	few	TRBJ1-1	TGTGCCAGCAGCACAAGCTCAGGGCCTGAAGCTTTCTTT	CASSTSSGPEAFF
TRBD2	TRBV9	-	TRBJ2-3	TGTGCCAGCAGCACGGGACTAGCGGGGGGAACTAGCACAGATACGCAGTATTTT	CASSTGLAGGTSTDTQYF
-	TRBV19	once	TRBJ2-5	TGTGCCAGTAGTATAGGTCCTGTGGAGACCCAGTACTTC	CASSIGPVETQYF
-	TRBV5-1	-	TRBJ2-5	TGCGCCAGCAGCCTGGGACTGTTCCAAGAGACCCAGTACTTC	CASSLGLFQETQYF
TRBD1	TRBV19	-	TRBJ2-2	TGTGCCAGTAGTATCCAGGGGGCTAACACCGGGGAGCTGTTTTTT	CASSIQGANTGELFF
TRBD1	TRBV28	-	TRBJ1-6	TGTGCCAGCAGTCCACGGGACAGGGGGCTTAATTCACCCCTCCACTTT	CASSPRDRGLNSPLHF
TRBD2	TRBV10-3	-	TRBJ2-1	TGTGCCACCTTTAGCGGGGGGGCGTCCTACAATGAGCAGTTCTTC	CATFSGGASYNEQFF
TRBD1	TRBV5-6	once	TRBJ2-2	TGTGCCAGCAGCTTGTGGTCTGGGACAGCCCAATCCGGGGAGCTGTTTTTT	CASSLWSGTAQSGELFF
-	TRBV6-5	-	TRBJ1-1	TGTGCCGGACGAGCGGGGTATGACACTGAAGCTTTCTTT	CAGRAGYDTEAFF
-	TRBV28	-	TRBJ1-6	TGTGCCAGCAACCTACCCAATTCACCCCTCCACTTT	CASNLPNSPLHF
TRBD2	TRBV19	-	TRBJ2-5	TGTGCCAGTAGTGTTGGACTAGCCGCGGAGACCCAGTACTTC	CASSVGLAAETQYF